This T cell receptor beta chain was obtained from a study of cytomegalovirus exposure and HLA in healthy donors (dated by TCRdb to 2015 to 2018). In terms of the full investigation: According to an earlier analysis of around 600 of the donors, some 180 million T cells yielded roughly 110 million unique TCR beta sequences and approximately 300 Gb of sequence data. An early release covering about 600 HLA-typed donors comprised approximately 300 gigabases of sequencing data and tens of millions of unique TCR sequences. Among the roughly 400 genotyped donors, 81% belonged to the genetic ancestry cluster associated with self-reported Caucasian donors. The study aimed to test whether signatures of past pathogen exposure could be identified by cataloging public T cell receptors. The study used immunosequencing to profile the T cell repertoires of several hundred subjects and linked those repertoires to cytomegalovirus serostatus. Along with the roughly 610-subject first cohort, a separate validation cohort of over a hundred different subjects was used. To predict cytomegalovirus infection status, the study combined high-throughput TCR immunosequencing, statistical association of individual TCRs with disease status, and machine learning. A later analysis re-analyzed previously published TCR beta repertoires from about 600 donors and added high-resolution HLA genotyping to study TCR occurrence patterns. In the later analysis, no new phenotypic data were used to find candidate immune exposures; instead, reliance was placed on TCR beta sequences and their occurrence across donors. An earlier analysis of several hundred of the donors applied high-throughput TCR beta sequencing to assess whether each TCR beta V gene segment acted as functional or pseudogenic. Donor age, sex, ethnicity and CMV serostatus were compiled alongside the repertoire data. Genome-wide SNP genotypes for about 65% of the 666 donors were used in a later genetic analysis, which treated that subset as a discovery cohort. Every repertoire in the discovery cohort had been generated on one and the same sequencing platform. HLA typing covered class I and class II loci at four-digit resolution. The number of donors typed differed by locus, with roughly 629-640 for A, B, C, DRB1 and DQB1, roughly 520 for DQA1, 606 for DPA1, and approximately 470 for DPB1. Several DR-DQ haplotypes were treated as single units for association and clustering because of strong linkage in the cohort. Across about 380 genotyped donors of the cohort, an average of approximately 200,000 unique TCR beta nucleotide sequences per donor were sequenced, and approximately 19% of those sequences were non-productive.

Findings and caveats that apply to the study as a whole: Strong co-occurrence of HLA alleles, especially DR and DQ, made assigning TCR associations to individual alleles difficult. In both the original and validation cohorts, the classifier was reported to diagnose cytomegalovirus status with high specificity and sensitivity. According to a later analysis, parvovirus B19, influenza, CMV and Epstein-Barr virus appeared linked to several top co-occurrence clusters. A later genetic analysis reported fewer N-insertions in productive TCRs among donors in an Asian-associated ancestry cluster than the roughly 700-donor mean. Only TCR beta chains were sequenced in this cohort, and the absence of alpha or paired-chain data limited detectable features. In a later analysis, most CMV-associated TCR beta chains were found to appear HLA-restricted, with HLA associations seemingly driven largely by CMV exposure. Linkage disequilibrium might explain the correlated functional status among segregating V segments, but an unknown experimental factor could not be ruled out. Three of the identified cytomegalovirus-associated TCR beta chains were confirmed in vitro to be specific for cytomegalovirus antigens. Some IMGT-functional V segments, including TRBV6-2 and TRBV6-3, could not be distinguished by the 87-base-pair reads and were therefore excluded. While some public TCRs were present in many individuals, most TCR sequences turned up only very rarely across donors. The earlier analysis of approximately 590 of the donors excluded about 16 rarely observed V segments, including chromosome 9 orphons, because counts were too low. Compared with equally common non-associated chains, HLA-associated TCR beta chains in a later analysis were more clonally expanded and had lower generation probabilities. A total of 150 to 200 TCR beta chains were listed by the study as associated with cytomegalovirus. The authors suggested that the approach could potentially be generalized to other disease states and immunological phenotypes. Because HLA typing was missing for some donors at each locus, association tests included only the typed subset. A further reported finding was that TCR beta sequences accurately predicted the HLA-A and HLA-B alleles for most subjects in the first cohort. A cluster of highly shared sequence variants was judged likely to be a technical artifact of the sequencing pipeline. A later analysis found that TCR association rates varied across HLA loci, with DRB1 alleles showing the most associated TCRs and HLA-C alleles the fewest. The presence/absence analyses assumed that sequencing depth was roughly uniform across donors, and that assumption may not be true. V-gene and J-gene trimming of TCR beta chains was associated with a missense DCLRE1C variant in a later genetic analysis, and the association was replicated in an independent cohort. In an earlier analysis of some 640 of the donors, most TCR beta V segments were observed in productive rearrangements about 90% or about 30% of the time, broadly matching IMGT annotations. The only immune exposure information available for the cohort was CMV serostatus. At a false discovery rate of 0.05, a later analysis linked around 17,000 TCR beta sequences to specific HLA alleles.

The cohort was made up of roughly 670 healthy bone marrow donors. All cohort members were sampled while nominally healthy, although unrecorded immune exposures were likely present. The donor was CMV seropositive and belonged to the group of 270 or so seropositive cohort members. Every donor gave a peripheral blood sample, and the peripheral blood mononuclear cells from that sample were used for TCR beta sequencing. Genomic DNA was extracted from the blood cell samples with the Qiagen DNeasy Blood Extraction Kit. To prepare the library, the immunoSEQ multiplex PCR assay was applied. For the multiplex PCR, a mixture combining 60 forward primers for TCR Vbeta segments and 13 reverse primers for TCR Jbeta segments was used. A multiplex PCR assay on genomic DNA amplified the CDR3 region of rearranged TCR beta genes. Amplified TCR beta libraries were sequenced as 87-base-pair reads on the Illumina HiSeq System. The authors' analysis ran thus. Across the 670 or so repertoires, a later analysis counted roughly 77 million unique TCR beta chains, approximately 12 million of which were shared by at least two donors. A nearest-neighbor algorithm error-corrected the raw reads and collapsed the reads into unique sequences, merging closely related sequences to remove PCR and sequencing errors. Alignment of CDR3 sequences to IMGT reference sequences was used to assign V, D and J gene segments. For a sequence to be retained, a match of at least six nucleotides to both a V gene segment and a J gene segment was required. Rearrangements were called productive when the CDR3 lacked stop codons and stayed in frame with V and J; all others were non-productive. CDR3 was defined by IMGT convention, running from the second conserved V-encoded cysteine to the conserved J-encoded phenylalanine. Sequences without an unambiguous match to a single V gene segment were excluded from the earlier analysis of almost 600 of the donors. In an earlier analysis of a few hundred of the donors, V segments were called functional above 56.7% productive rearrangements and were called segregating when the between-donor standard deviation exceeded 5%. A statistical classification framework was developed to diagnose cytomegalovirus status using the catalog of TCR beta chain sequences. V and J gene assignment, in a later analysis, came from comparing TCR nucleotide sequences with IMGT/GENE-DB human TR gene sequences. The TCRdist pipeline was used in a later analysis to assign CDR3 sequences and most-parsimonious VDJ recombination scenarios. In a later analysis, each TCR beta chain was defined by its CDR3 amino acid sequence together with its V-gene family, and reads lacking a unique V-gene family were excluded. In a later analysis, some 600 highly shared, low-generation-probability nucleotide sequences were removed to address suspected cross-contamination and a sequencing artifact. For each public chain, a later analysis derived a clonal expansion index from normalized ranks of inferred template counts within each repertoire. In a later analysis, generation probabilities were computed with a VDJ recombination model fitted to out-of-frame rearrangements, and the resulting probabilities were checked against IGoR. In a later analysis, TCR-TCR, TCR-HLA and TCR-CMV co-occurrence was scored with hypergeometric tests, and a repertoire-size bias correction was applied to TCR pairs. In a later analysis, false discovery rates were estimated by permuting HLA or CMV assignments 20 times. A later analysis grouped co-occurring TCRs with DBSCAN, adding TCRdist sequence similarity when clustering within HLA-allele-positive subsets. Co-occurrence clustering excluded repertoires with fewer than 30,000 or more than 120,000 public chains, plus five with anomalous nucleotide sharing. TCRdb took over this immuneACCESS table, retaining in-frame rearrangements with V and J assigned. Such tables are incomplete; in checked studies, under half of the missing clones stem from an unresolved V gene, and the remainder is unexplained. That table is the source of V, J and clone size, and D and trimming were worked out from the DNA. A total of some 130,000 clones appear in this sample, roughly 80% of them only once. Approximately 11% of the sample is held by the ten biggest clonotypes.

Trimming removed 3 bases from V and 2 bases from J; the gene matches leave 10 bases unexplained. Measured from the cysteine to the phenylalanine, the CDR3 is 16 residues long. Of all the DNA, just the CDR3 is kept, 48 bases in frame from base 1. Reading the germline V gene (reference sequence) gives CDR1 LNHDA and CDR2 SQIVND. As for this clone: This clone's antigen is unknown. Within one base of it there is no much larger clone, and no base qualities were kept.

Recombination linked TRBV19 to TRBJ2-7; 7 of the junction bases match TRBD2. This clonotype originated in a male donor in good health and CMV-seropositive. Specimen: PBMCs. The CDR3 region reads CASSMGWREQAYEQYF. The nucleotide sequence reads TGTGCCAGTAGTATGGGTTGGCGGGAGCAAGCCTACGAGCAGTACTTC.